These T cell receptor beta chains were read from a single sample in a study of beta chain features in type 1 diabetes. Sequencing was performed with immunoSEQ multiplex PCR; in TCRdb, only in-frame clones are kept and a portion is missing. The data contain 95,000 to 150,000 clones, about 15% of them singletons. The sample taken for sequencing was central memory CD4+ T cells from blood. The receptors come from a man between 25 and 39 years old with type 1 diabetes. CDR3s include the opening cysteine and the closing phenylalanine or tryptophan.

len | v_gene | CDR3aa
15 | TRBV25-1 | CASSESYRGGHGYTF
15 | TRBV6-1 | CASSPPGQGISPLHF
15 | TRBV13 | CASSFKDRGLYGYTF
15 | TRBV28 | CASSSAGGGNTEAFF
14 | TRBV9 | CASSPRGRDTEAFF
12 | TRBV29-1 | CSVGVGLGGYTF
13 | TRBV18 | CASSPGMVSPLHF
14 | TRBV28 | CASSPYLGSHEQYF
14 | TRBV6-6 | CATTDRSSNQPQHF
13 | TRBV4-3 | CASSQDSNQPQHF
14 | TRBV19 | CASSISTGDYEQYF
12 | TRBV27 | CASTDFYNEQFF
16 | TRBV27 | CASSLAWWGQNSPLHF
14 | TRBV6-5 | CASSYSRRQNEQFF
15 | TRBV19 | CASSIGTVANYGYTF
14 | TRBV6-5 | CASSPSGSSYEQYF
14 | TRBV27 | CASSSGQGTDTQYF
16 | TRBV11-3 | CASSLGQTTNTGELFF
14 | TRBV27 | CASRSGLSGNEQFF
15 | TRBV28 | CASSLTGKVGETQYF
15 | TRBV21-1 | CASSNADRGRETQYF
16 | TRBV11-2 | CASSLAPAGTDSPLHF
14 | TRBV9 | CASSVSPSTDTQYF
11 | TRBV20-1 | CSARVLQGYTF
15 | TRBV5-1 | CASSATGGDYNEQFF
14 | TRBV10-3 | CAVIGGTEIFTLHF
15 | TRBV5-1 | CASSLAGLTENIQYF
14 | TRBV14 | CASSQSAGASEQFF
16 | TRBV9 | CASSQGQLGSYNEQFF
16 | TRBV5-1 | CASSLAVTGQQNEQFF
14 | TRBV9 | CASSRMGLDNEQFF
17 | TRBV11-2 | CASSKLDVRTDYYGYTF
14 | TRBV7-6 | CASSLKDTNEKLFF
11 | TRBV30 | CAWAYYNEQFF
13 | TRBV14 | CASSQDVNTEAFF
15 | TRBV4-2 | CASSQDAGPPVGYTF
14 | TRBV7-2 | CASSFGRGWNGYTF
16 | TRBV7-9 | CASSLEGRGGTDTQYF
14 | TRBV7-2 | CASSPMAGITEAFF
15 | TRBV6-6 | CASSPPGRTTDTQYF
14 | TRBV5-1 | CSSSLDGGNYGYTF
14 | TRBV4-1 | CASSPTQGTDTQYF
13 | TRBV29-1 | CSESNLSTDTQYF
17 | TRBV7-2 | CASSLVVDRGRRDTQYF
16 | TRBV11-3 | CASSLVTGGGTDTQYF
12 | TRBV28 | CASAFYRETQYF
12 | TRBV7-2 | CASSFNDYGYTF